The rows below give T cell receptor beta chains drawn from one sample of a study of sequential checkpoint blockade in melanoma. Profiled with immunoSEQ multiplex PCR; TCRdb holds only in-frame clones, not every one. The data contain about 37,000 clones, roughly a third of them singletons. This material consisted of tumor tissue (inferred from file names), taken from a patient given nivolumab and ipilimumab in sequence. The receptors stem from a human donor with melanoma. Both conserved end residues are part of each CDR3. D genes are given only for firm matches. For some rows the clone size is stated as once, few or many, or as a class when expanded; others skip it.

d_call: TRBD2; clone_size: NA; v_call: TRBV29-1; j_call: TRBJ2-7; cdr3_aa: CSVESPSGATYEQYF; cdr3_nt: TGCAGCGTTGAATCCCCGAGCGGGGCCACCTACGAGCAGTACTTC
d_call: TRBD1; clone_size: NA; v_call: TRBV19; j_call: TRBJ1-1; cdr3_aa: CASSQTGEATEAFF; cdr3_nt: TGTGCCAGTAGCCAGACAGGGGAGGCCACTGAAGCTTTCTTT
d_call: NA; clone_size: NA; v_call: TRBV19; j_call: TRBJ1-1; cdr3_aa: CASRNQDFGEAFF; cdr3_nt: TGTGCCAGTAGAAACCAGGACTTTGGTGAAGCTTTCTTT
d_call: NA; clone_size: many; v_call: TRBV11-3; j_call: TRBJ2-7; cdr3_aa: CASSFAASPMEQYF; cdr3_nt: TGTGCCAGCAGCTTTGCGGCGTCCCCTATGGAGCAGTACTTC
d_call: NA; clone_size: NA; v_call: TRBV5-1; j_call: TRBJ2-3; cdr3_aa: CASSDRGGGPDTQYF; cdr3_nt: TGCGCCAGCAGCGACAGGGGAGGGGGCCCAGATACGCAGTATTTT
d_call: NA; clone_size: NA; v_call: TRBV30; j_call: TRBJ1-4; cdr3_aa: CAWTVATNEKLFF; cdr3_nt: TGTGCCTGGACGGTTGCAACTAATGAAAAACTGTTTTTT
d_call: NA; clone_size: NA; v_call: TRBV18; j_call: TRBJ1-3; cdr3_aa: CASSPTDFSGNTIYF; cdr3_nt: TGTGCCAGCTCACCGACAGACTTCTCTGGAAACACCATATATTTT
d_call: NA; clone_size: NA; v_call: TRBV19; j_call: TRBJ1-2; cdr3_aa: CASSIGGYVNYGYTF; cdr3_nt: TGTGCCAGTAGTATAGGAGGGTACGTTAACTATGGCTACACCTTC
d_call: NA; clone_size: NA; v_call: TRBV6-8; j_call: TRBJ1-5; cdr3_aa: CASSYSRGIQPQHF; cdr3_nt: TGTGCCAGCAGTTACTCGAGAGGGATTCAGCCCCAGCATTTT
d_call: NA; clone_size: NA; v_call: TRBV6-8; j_call: TRBJ2-7; cdr3_aa: CASSYIPGGEQYF; cdr3_nt: TGTGCCAGCAGTTACATCCCAGGTGGCGAGCAGTACTTC
d_call: TRBD2; clone_size: NA; v_call: TRBV6-8; j_call: TRBJ2-5; cdr3_aa: CASSYSGLAGDQETQYF; cdr3_nt: TGTGCCAGCAGTTACTCGGGACTAGCGGGGGACCAAGAGACCCAGTACTTC
d_call: TRBD1; clone_size: few; v_call: TRBV2; j_call: TRBJ1-5; cdr3_aa: CASSSLPGQDNQPQHF; cdr3_nt: TGTGCCAGCAGCTCATTACCGGGACAGGATAATCAGCCCCAGCATTTT
d_call: TRBD1; clone_size: NA; v_call: TRBV30; j_call: TRBJ1-6; cdr3_aa: CAWSGTGGLNSPLHF; cdr3_nt: TGTGCCTGGAGTGGGACAGGGGGGCTTAATTCACCCCTCCACTTT
d_call: TRBD2; clone_size: NA; v_call: TRBV19; j_call: TRBJ2-1; cdr3_aa: CASCPSGTYYNEQFF; cdr3_nt: TGTGCCAGTTGCCCTAGCGGGACGTACTACAATGAGCAGTTCTTC
d_call: NA; clone_size: few; v_call: TRBV28; j_call: TRBJ2-7; cdr3_aa: CATTRPSSYEQYF; cdr3_nt: TGTGCCACTACCCGGCCGAGCTCCTACGAGCAGTACTTC
d_call: TRBD1; clone_size: NA; v_call: TRBV28; j_call: TRBJ1-1; cdr3_aa: CASGGQGTNTEAFF; cdr3_nt: TGTGCCAGCGGAGGACAGGGGACGAACACTGAAGCTTTCTTT
d_call: NA; clone_size: NA; v_call: TRBV19; j_call: TRBJ2-5; cdr3_aa: CASSITPYQETQYF; cdr3_nt: TGTGCCAGTAGTATCACTCCGTACCAAGAGACCCAGTACTTC
d_call: NA; clone_size: NA; v_call: TRBV30; j_call: TRBJ2-7; cdr3_aa: CAWSVSGYEQYF; cdr3_nt: TGTGCCTGGAGTGTATCAGGATACGAGCAGTACTTC
d_call: TRBD1; clone_size: NA; v_call: TRBV6-8; j_call: TRBJ2-2; cdr3_aa: CASSFLRGIVTGELFF; cdr3_nt: TGTGCCAGCAGTTTCCTCAGGGGGATTGTCACCGGGGAGCTGTTTTTT
d_call: NA; clone_size: many; v_call: TRBV11-3; j_call: TRBJ2-5; cdr3_aa: CASATTLAQETQYF; cdr3_nt: TGTGCCAGCGCAACGACGTTGGCCCAAGAGACCCAGTACTTC
d_call: TRBD1; clone_size: few; v_call: TRBV11-3; j_call: TRBJ2-7; cdr3_aa: CASQGQGASPTYEQYF; cdr3_nt: TGTGCCAGCCAAGGGCAGGGGGCTTCTCCGACCTACGAGCAGTACTTC
d_call: TRBD1; clone_size: few; v_call: TRBV9; j_call: TRBJ2-7; cdr3_aa: CASSLGGQAGEQYF; cdr3_nt: TGTGCCAGCAGCTTGGGGGGACAGGCGGGCGAGCAGTACTTC
d_call: TRBD1; clone_size: few; v_call: TRBV30; j_call: TRBJ1-2; cdr3_aa: CAWRMGQGEVYTF; cdr3_nt: TGTGCCTGGAGAATGGGACAGGGGGAGGTCTACACCTTC
d_call: TRBD2; clone_size: few; v_call: TRBV19; j_call: TRBJ2-2; cdr3_aa: CASSNPPISGRALTGELFF; cdr3_nt: TGTGCCAGTAGTAACCCCCCAATTAGCGGGAGGGCCTTAACCGGGGAGCTGTTTTTT
d_call: NA; clone_size: NA; v_call: TRBV6-8; j_call: TRBJ1-2; cdr3_aa: CASSLITDYGYTF; cdr3_nt: TGTGCCAGCAGCCTAATTACGGACTATGGCTACACCTTC
d_call: NA; clone_size: NA; v_call: TRBV6-8; j_call: TRBJ2-2; cdr3_aa: CASSIADTGELFF; cdr3_nt: TGTGCCAGCAGTATAGCAGACACCGGGGAGCTGTTTTTT
d_call: TRBD1; clone_size: NA; v_call: TRBV11-3; j_call: TRBJ2-5; cdr3_aa: CASSSEGTGDRETQYF; cdr3_nt: TGTGCCAGCAGCTCAGAGGGGACAGGGGATAGGGAGACCCAGTACTTC
d_call: NA; clone_size: NA; v_call: TRBV6-8; j_call: TRBJ1-5; cdr3_aa: CASRPTGAGVQPQHF; cdr3_nt: TGTGCCAGCAGACCGACTGGGGCTGGAGTGCAGCCCCAGCATTTT
d_call: NA; clone_size: NA; v_call: TRBV6-8; j_call: TRBJ1-1; cdr3_aa: CASSYRQNTEAFF; cdr3_nt: TGTGCCAGCAGTTACCGACAGAACACTGAAGCTTTCTTT
d_call: NA; clone_size: few; v_call: TRBV15; j_call: TRBJ2-2; cdr3_aa: CATSRGERPLDTGELFF; cdr3_nt: TGTGCCACCAGCAGAGGGGAGAGGCCCTTGGACACCGGGGAGCTGTTTTTT
d_call: NA; clone_size: NA; v_call: TRBV18; j_call: TRBJ1-5; cdr3_aa: CASSPGTPDSNQPQHF; cdr3_nt: TGTGCCAGCTCACCCGGGACACCCGATAGCAATCAGCCCCAGCATTTT
d_call: NA; clone_size: NA; v_call: TRBV19; j_call: TRBJ2-2; cdr3_aa: CASSDRENGGELFF; cdr3_nt: TGTGCTAGTTCAGATAGGGAGAATGGCGGGGAGCTGTTTTTT
d_call: NA; clone_size: NA; v_call: TRBV6-8; j_call: TRBJ1-1; cdr3_aa: CAISGQLNTEAFF; cdr3_nt: TGTGCCATCAGTGGACAGCTGAACACTGAAGCTTTCTTT
d_call: NA; clone_size: NA; v_call: TRBV11-3; j_call: TRBJ1-2; cdr3_aa: CASSLFDSTHGYTF; cdr3_nt: TGTGCCAGCAGCTTATTTGACAGCACCCATGGCTACACCTTC
d_call: NA; clone_size: NA; v_call: TRBV18; j_call: TRBJ2-3; cdr3_aa: CASSVGASTDTQYF; cdr3_nt: TGTGCCAGCTCAGTCGGTGCTAGCACAGATACGCAGTATTTT
d_call: NA; clone_size: few; v_call: TRBV9; j_call: TRBJ2-5; cdr3_aa: CASRQYQETQYF; cdr3_nt: TGTGCCAGCCGACAGTACCAAGAGACCCAGTACTTC
d_call: NA; clone_size: once; v_call: TRBV18; j_call: TRBJ1-3; cdr3_aa: CASSPGIRENTIYF; cdr3_nt: TGTGCCAGCTCACCCGGGATCCGGGAAAACACCATATATTTT
d_call: NA; clone_size: NA; v_call: TRBV19; j_call: TRBJ1-4; cdr3_aa: CASRPTGTSNEKLFF; cdr3_nt: TGTGCCAGTAGGCCCACCGGGACAAGTAATGAAAAACTGTTTTTT
d_call: NA; clone_size: few; v_call: TRBV19; j_call: TRBJ2-3; cdr3_aa: CASSRTRGDTQYF; cdr3_nt: TGTGCCAGTAGTAGGACCCGAGGGGATACGCAGTATTTT
d_call: NA; clone_size: few; v_call: TRBV30; j_call: TRBJ1-3; cdr3_aa: CAWANRRRGSSGNTIYF; cdr3_nt: TGTGCCTGGGCTAACAGGAGGAGGGGAAGCTCTGGAAACACCATATATTTT
d_call: TRBD2; clone_size: NA; v_call: TRBV15; j_call: TRBJ2-1; cdr3_aa: CATSRDPSGYYNEQFF; cdr3_nt: TGTGCCACCAGCAGAGATCCTAGCGGGTATTACAATGAGCAGTTCTTC
d_call: NA; clone_size: NA; v_call: TRBV6-8; j_call: TRBJ1-1; cdr3_aa: CASSYRRNLNTEAFF; cdr3_nt: TGTGCCAGCAGCTACCGCCGTAATCTTAACACTGAAGCTTTCTTT
d_call: TRBD1; clone_size: NA; v_call: TRBV19; j_call: TRBJ1-3; cdr3_aa: CASSTRQGTDRLLSGNTIYF; cdr3_nt: TGTGCCAGTAGTACACGACAGGGGACTGACCGCCTCCTCTCTGGAAACACCATATATTTT
d_call: NA; clone_size: few; v_call: TRBV11-3; j_call: TRBJ1-4; cdr3_aa: CASSSTGRPNEKLFF; cdr3_nt: TGTGCCAGCAGCTCTACAGGCCGACCTAATGAAAAACTGTTTTTT
d_call: NA; clone_size: few; v_call: TRBV30; j_call: TRBJ1-5; cdr3_aa: CAWQEGDNQPQHF; cdr3_nt: TGTGCCTGGCAGGAGGGTGACAATCAGCCCCAGCATTTT
d_call: NA; clone_size: few; v_call: TRBV9; j_call: TRBJ1-1; cdr3_aa: CASRLGNTEAFF; cdr3_nt: TGTGCCAGCCGTCTGGGAAACACTGAAGCTTTCTTT
d_call: NA; clone_size: NA; v_call: TRBV7-4; j_call: TRBJ1-4; cdr3_aa: CASSPHGVATNEKLFF; cdr3_nt: TGTGCCAGCAGCCCTCATGGGGTCGCAACTAATGAAAAACTGTTTTTT
d_call: NA; clone_size: few; v_call: TRBV7-1; j_call: TRBJ1-2; cdr3_aa: CASSLVGSPGYTF; cdr3_nt: TGTGCCAGCAGCTTAGTTGGCAGCCCTGGCTACACCTTC
d_call: TRBD1; clone_size: NA; v_call: TRBV11-3; j_call: TRBJ1-1; cdr3_aa: CASSPSTGATEAFF; cdr3_nt: TGTGCCAGCAGCCCTTCGACAGGGGCCACTGAAGCTTTCTTT
d_call: TRBD1; clone_size: NA; v_call: TRBV7-6; j_call: TRBJ2-7; cdr3_aa: CASSFQDRERNEQYF; cdr3_nt: TGTGCCAGCAGCTTTCAAGACAGGGAAAGAAACGAGCAGTACTTC
d_call: TRBD2; clone_size: NA; v_call: TRBV10-1; j_call: TRBJ2-2; cdr3_aa: CASSESGQREGLNTGELFF; cdr3_nt: TGCGCCAGCAGTGAGTCCGGTCAGCGGGAGGGCCTGAACACCGGGGAGCTGTTTTTT
d_call: TRBD2; clone_size: NA; v_call: TRBV6-8; j_call: TRBJ2-5; cdr3_aa: CASSPGLAGGYQETQYF; cdr3_nt: TGTGCCAGCAGCCCGGGACTAGCGGGGGGGTACCAAGAGACCCAGTACTTC